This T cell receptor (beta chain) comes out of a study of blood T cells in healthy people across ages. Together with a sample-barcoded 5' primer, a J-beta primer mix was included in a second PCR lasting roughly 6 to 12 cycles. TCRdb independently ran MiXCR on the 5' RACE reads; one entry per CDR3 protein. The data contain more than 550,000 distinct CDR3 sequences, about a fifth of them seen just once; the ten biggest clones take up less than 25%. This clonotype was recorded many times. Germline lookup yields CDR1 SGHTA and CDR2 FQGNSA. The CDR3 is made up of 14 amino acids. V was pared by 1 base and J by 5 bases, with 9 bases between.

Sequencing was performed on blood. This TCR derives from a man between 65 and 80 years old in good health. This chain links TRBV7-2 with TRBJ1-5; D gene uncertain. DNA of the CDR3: TGTGCCAGCAGCTTAGGCCCGAACCATCAGCCCCAGCATTTT. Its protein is CASSLGPNHQPQHF.